The next 26 T cell receptor beta chains were all read from a single sample in a study of T-cell memory formation after mild COVID-19. Each CDR3 protein is one row after TCRdb ran MiXCR on the 5' RACE reads. The table has 450,000 to 650,000 distinct CDR3 sequences, less than 25% seen once. Sequenced material: PBMCs or a T cell subset sorted from them (not recorded which). The receptors come from an adult woman who had mild COVID-19 (a few samples of this study predate the infection). Cell type and time point are not known.

This chain joins TRBV4-1 and TRBJ2-2, with 9 bases fitting TRBD1. Germline V gives CDR1 MGHRA, CDR2 YSYEKL. The CDR3 has 17 amino acids. After removal of 1 base from V and 3 bases from J, the junction contained 6 bases not matched to a gene. CDR3 nucleotides: TGCGCCAGCAGCCAAGTGGGGACAGGGCGATACACCGGGGAGCTGTTTTTT. Its protein is CASSQVGTGRYTGELFF.

This clonotype has a single count. The genes are TRBV6-2 or TRBV6-3 and TRBJ2-1; D is undetermined. V lost 2 bases to trimming and J lost 7 bases, with 12 bases between them. Per germline, CDR1 MNHEY and CDR2 SVGEGT. The CDR3 runs to 14 residues. In DNA form, the CDR3 reads TGTGCCAGCAGTTACGGCGCTTATATGAATGAGCAGTTCTTC. It translates to CASSYGAYMNEQFF.

The rearrangement uses TRBV20-1 and TRBJ2-7; tentatively, D is TRBD1 (5 bases). The CDR3 is 15 residues long. V lost 1 base, J lost 1 base, and 14 bases lay in between. Germline V gives CDR1 DFQATT, CDR2 SNEGSKA (reference sequence). The CDR3 is CSARVRFQGSYEQYF. The CDR3 DNA reads as TGCAGTGCTAGAGTGAGGTTTCAGGGTTCCTACGAGCAGTACTTC.

V gene TRBV6-5 combines with J gene TRBJ1-5; D not resolved. V was trimmed by 6 bases and J by 0 bases, leaving 6 bases between them. Germline V CDR1 and CDR2: MNHEY, SVGAGI. This CDR3 spans 13 amino acids. The CDR3 DNA follows: TGTGCCAGCAGACAGAGTAGCAATCAGCCCCAGCATTTT. Translated, it gives CASRQSSNQPQHF.

The rearrangement links TRBV5-6 to TRBJ1-5, with D hard to call. CDR1 is SGHDT, CDR2 YYEEEE, per germline. The CDR3 contains 14 residues. Trimming left V 1 base short and J 3 bases short, with 8 bases between. CDR3 amino acids: CASSLSAANQPQHF. In nucleotides, the CDR3 is TGTGCCAGCAGCTTGTCGGCGGCCAATCAGCCCCAGCATTTT.

The V gene is TRBV12-3 or TRBV12-4, the J gene TRBJ2-7; TRBD2 aligns across 7 bases. Trimming removed 4 bases from V and 7 bases from J; junction bases left unmatched: 4. The CDR3 contains 12 residues. The CDR3 coding sequence is TGTGCCAGCAGTTCCGGGGAGGGGGAGCAGTACTTC. This encodes CASSSGEGEQYF.

This clonotype was picked up a small number of times. The rearrangement joins TRBV6-6 to TRBJ2-7, with D tentatively TRBD2 (7 bases). V dropped 6 bases and J dropped 4 bases, with 19 bases sitting between them. Germline V gene lookup returns CDR1 MNHNY and CDR2 SVGAGI (reference sequence). The CDR3 has 15 amino acids. Here the CDR3 reads CASRKGGGDFYEQYF. The CDR3, as DNA: TGTGCCAGCAGAAAGGGGGGGGGCGACTTTTACGAGCAGTACTTC.

The gene calls are TRBV9 and TRBJ2-2; D is uncertain. CDR1 is SGDLS and CDR2 is YYNGEE in the germline V gene. This CDR3 comprises 16 residues. Deletions cut 0 bases from V and 2 bases from J, with 11 bases between. The CDR3 spells CASSVEFGTNTGELFF. The CDR3 bases are TGTGCCAGCAGCGTAGAGTTTGGCACCAACACCGGGGAGCTGTTTTTT.

The J gene is TRBJ2-7, the V gene TRBV12-3 or TRBV12-4, with TRBD2 identical over 11 bases. V lost 3 bases and J lost 0; bases outside the gene matches: 4. This CDR3 contains 16 residues. The CDR3 DNA reads as TGTGCCAGCAGTTTTACTAGCGGGGGTAGCTCCTACGAGCAGTACTTC. This translates into CASSFTSGGSSYEQYF.

This clonotype has only a few counts. The chain joins TRBV6-2 or TRBV6-3 to TRBJ2-7; possibly TRBD1 for D (6 bases). The germline CDR1 and CDR2 sequences are MNHEY and SVGEGT. The V and J ends lost 8 bases and 2 bases respectively, with 19 bases between them. The CDR3 sequence is 15 residues long. The CDR3 bases are TGTGCCAGCGGCCGCACAGGGATGGGGGCCTACGAGCAGTACTTC. This gives the protein CASGRTGMGAYEQYF.

The chain links TRBV4-3 to TRBJ2-3; D call uncertain. V lost 4 bases, J lost 4 bases, and 15 bases lay in between. Per the germline V gene, CDR1 is LGHNA and CDR2 is YSLEER. This CDR3 has 15 amino acids. The CDR3 nucleotides read TGCGCCAGCAGCCCCTCGATTCTCAGCTCAGATACGCAGTATTTT. The encoded protein is CASSPSILSSDTQYF.

This clonotype was observed at least ten times. CDR3 sequence: CASSLTLQETQYF. In DNA, the CDR3 is TGTGCCAGCTCCCTGACTCTCCAAGAGACCCAGTACTTC. V is TRBV18 and J is TRBJ2-5; unclear D gene. Germline CDR1 is KGHSH and CDR2 is LQKENI. The CDR3 has 13 residues. Trimming cost V 6 bases and J 1 base, with 9 bases left between them.

This clonotype was counted at least ten times. The genes are TRBV20-1 and TRBJ1-4; no firm D call. Trimming removed 2 bases from V and 3 bases from J, with 4 bases in between. The germline gives CDR1 DFQATT, CDR2 SNEGSKA (reference sequence). CDR3 length equals 12 residues. DNA for the CDR3: TGCAGTGCTAGATTCGCTAATGAAAAACTGTTTTTT. It translates to CSARFANEKLFF.

This rearrangement joins TRBV6-1 to TRBJ2-1, with 16 bases fitting TRBD2. Germline V gene lookup returns CDR1 MNHNS and CDR2 SASEGT. This CDR3 has 15 amino acids. J was trimmed by 9 bases and V by 7 bases; bases with no gene match: 6. The CDR3 loop is CASMGLAGGPGEQFF. The CDR3 coding sequence is TGTGCCAGCATGGGACTAGCGGGGGGGCCTGGTGAGCAGTTCTTC.

This chain uses TRBV20-1 with TRBJ2-1; weak D call: TRBD2 (5 bases). Looked up from germline, CDR1 is DFQATT and CDR2 is SNEGSKA (reference sequence). V was clipped by 0 bases and J by 0 bases, with 12 bases between them. This CDR3 spans 16 amino acids. The CDR3 region is CSARDAQRSSYNEQFF. As DNA, the CDR3 is TGCAGTGCTAGAGATGCCCAGCGGAGCTCCTACAATGAGCAGTTCTTC.

The DNA for the CDR3 is TGTGCCAGTAGTTCCCACGCGTCCTACGAGCAGTACTTC. Residues: CASSSHASYEQYF. The chain carries TRBV19 and TRBJ2-7; D remains ambiguous. The V end was cut by 5 bases, the J end by 1 base, with 9 bases between. The CDR3 sequence is 13 residues long. Germline values: CDR1 LNHDA, CDR2 SQIVND (reference sequence).

The chain couples TRBV30 to TRBJ1-1, with 8 bases matching TRBD1. V was clipped by 8 bases and J by 4 bases; unmatched bases: 3. There are 11 residues in the CDR3. Looked up from germline, CDR1 is GTSNPN and CDR2 is SVGIG (reference sequence). CDR3 nucleotides: TGTGCCGGAGACAGGGGCACTGAAGCTTTCTTT. The encoded protein is CAGDRGTEAFF.

The table lists this clonotype with a few counts. This chain uses TRBV7-6 with TRBJ2-2; D may be TRBD2 (5 bases). The CDR3 is made up of 13 amino acids. Germline assignment: CDR1 SGHVS and CDR2 FNYEAQ. The V and J ends lost 3 bases and 5 bases respectively, with 7 bases between them. CDR3 loop: CASSFTRTGELFF. In nucleotides, the CDR3 is TGTGCCAGCAGCTTCACTAGGACCGGGGAGCTGTTTTTT.

This chain links TRBV27 with TRBJ1-4; TRBD1 matches 9 bases. From germline, CDR1 is MNHEY and CDR2 SMNVEV (reference sequence). Trimming cost V 1 base and J 8 bases; bases outside gene matches: 8. The CDR3 is 16 amino acids. DNA of the CDR3: TGTGCCAGCAGTTTATTTCTCGGGACAGGGCGAGAAAAACTGTTTTTT. This encodes CASSLFLGTGREKLFF.

A few counts support this clonotype. The chain joins TRBV3-1 to TRBJ2-7; 10 bases agree with TRBD2. Trimming removed 4 bases from V and 1 base from J; junction bases left unmatched: 7. Germline CDR1 is LGHDT and CDR2 is YNNKEL (reference sequence). The CDR3 covers 16 residues. For the CDR3, the DNA is TGTGCCAGCAGCCGGCCCCTAGCGGGGGCTTCCTACGAGCAGTACTTC. This gives the protein CASSRPLAGASYEQYF.

This clonotype occurred a few times. This chain joins TRBV10-3 and TRBJ2-6; 9 bases match TRBD1. The length of the CDR3 is 19 residues. J was trimmed by 4 bases and V by 7 bases; bases with no gene match: 17. Germline assignment: CDR1 ENHRY and CDR2 SYGVKD. CDR3 residues: CAITSHTPGQGGGANVLTF. CDR3 in DNA: TGTGCCATCACCTCTCACACTCCGGGACAGGGAGGAGGGGCCAACGTCCTGACTTTC.

This clonotype occurred a few times. Written as DNA, the CDR3 is TGTGCCAGCAGCTCCCAGCCGGGGCAACTTACAGATACGCAGTATTTT. Translation gives CASSSQPGQLTDTQYF. V is TRBV7-9 and J is TRBJ2-3; D possibly matches TRBD1 or TRBD2 (5 bases each). The V gene's germline CDR1 is SEHNR and CDR2 FQNEAQ (reference sequence). V shed 4 bases and J shed 3 bases, with 17 bases lying between them. CDR3 size: 16 residues.

The chain employs TRBV5-4 and TRBJ2-2; D might be TRBD2 (7 bases). V lost 4 bases to trimming and J lost 6 bases, with 16 bases between them. The CDR3 loop spans 15 amino acids. Germline values: CDR1 SGHNT, CDR2 YYREEE (reference sequence). The DNA of the CDR3 is TGTGCCAGCAGCCCTGGGGGGGGGCGTCCCGGGGAGCTGTTTTTT. Amino acid sequence: CASSPGGGRPGELFF.

This clonotype was recorded at least ten times. V gene TRBV6-2 or TRBV6-3 combines with J gene TRBJ1-5; TRBD1 matches at 11 bases. Germline trimming cut 6 bases from V and 7 bases from J; bases unmatched to any gene: 5. Germline lookup yields CDR1 MNHEY and CDR2 SVGEGT. The CDR3 consists of 14 residues. The CDR3 bases are TGTGCCAGCAGCCGGACAGGGGGCGGGCAGCCCCAGCATTTT. Translated, it gives CASSRTGGGQPQHF.

This chain joins TRBV6-5 and TRBJ2-7, with unresolved D. CDR1 is MNHEY, CDR2 SVGAGI, per germline. The ends were cut back, 1 base at V and 2 bases at J, with 6 bases in the middle. This CDR3 has 13 residues. The CDR3 region has the DNA TGTGCCAGCAGTTACTTCCCCGCCTACGAGCAGTACTTC. Protein: CASSYFPAYEQYF.

The rearrangement uses TRBV4-1 and TRBJ2-7; 9 bases align to TRBD1. Germline lookup yields CDR1 MGHRA and CDR2 YSYEKL. V lost 0 bases, J lost 4 bases, and 4 bases stayed unmatched. The CDR3 consists of 15 residues. CDR3 nucleotide sequence: TGCGCCAGCAGCCAAGAAGACAGGGGGGAGTACGAGCAGTACTTC. This codes for CASSQEDRGEYEQYF.